This T cell receptor (beta chain) was observed in a study of human T cells and chemical hapten exposure. A few counts support this clonotype. From the RACE reads, TCRdb called clonotypes with MiXCR, one entry per CDR3 protein. The sample has roughly 190,000 distinct CDR3 sequences, 20% to 25% seen once; the top ten hold 6% to 8%. Time point reported: patch test 1, 2 weeks after DPC sensitization. Treatment denoted: therapeutic diphenylcyclopropenone sensitization with weekly scalp DPC. V lost 2 bases and J lost 4, with 17 bases in between. This CDR3 spans 16 amino acids. The germline gives CDR1 SGHTA, CDR2 FQGNSA.

The material sequenced was whole blood, taken in connection with sensitization to the hapten diphenylcyclopropenone (DPC). The source of this sequence is a woman between 45 and 60 years old with alopecia areata. Some clones in this sample may be carry-over from other donors' samples. This chain connects TRBV7-2 to TRBJ2-5, with D tentatively TRBD2 (6 bases). The CDR3 nucleotides read TGTGCCAGCAGCTTACGGGGGTTCGGGCTCCTAGAGACCCAGTACTTC. Protein sequence: CASSLRGFGLLETQYF.